This note documents a single TCR beta chain sequence. The source of the sample is a study of OX40 agonist ivuxolimab in advanced cancers. The assay was immunoSEQ multiplex PCR, and TCRdb's table has in-frame clones only and misses some. The sample holds some 98,000 clones, about nine tenths seen once. This clonotype was obtained from an adult with an advanced solid tumor such as melanoma, head and neck, liver or kidney cancer. The material sequenced was CD4+ or CD8+ T cells sorted from blood, taken in a trial of the OX40 agonist ivuxolimab.

CDR3 amino acids: CASSARTGGSGNTIYF. The DNA of the CDR3 is TGTGCCAGCAGCGCCCGGACAGGGGGCTCTGGAAACACCATATATTTT. The chain recombines TRBV7-3 with TRBJ1-3, with TRBD1 identical over 10 bases. CDR1 SGHTA and CDR2 FQGTGA come from the germline V gene. V dropped 5 bases and J dropped 0; count of bases not matched to a gene: 4. The CDR3 totals 16 residues.